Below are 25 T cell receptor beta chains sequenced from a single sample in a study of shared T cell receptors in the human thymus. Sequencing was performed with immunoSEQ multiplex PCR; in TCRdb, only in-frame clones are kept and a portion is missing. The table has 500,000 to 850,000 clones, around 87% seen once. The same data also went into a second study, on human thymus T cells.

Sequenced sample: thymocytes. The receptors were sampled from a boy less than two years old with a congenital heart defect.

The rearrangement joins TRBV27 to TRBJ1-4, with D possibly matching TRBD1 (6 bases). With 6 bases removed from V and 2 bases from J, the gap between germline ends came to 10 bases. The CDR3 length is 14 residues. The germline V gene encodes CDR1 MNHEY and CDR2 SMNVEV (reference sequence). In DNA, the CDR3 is TGTGCCAGCAGCACAGGGTTTACTAATGAAAAACTGTTTTTT. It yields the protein CASSTGFTNEKLFF.

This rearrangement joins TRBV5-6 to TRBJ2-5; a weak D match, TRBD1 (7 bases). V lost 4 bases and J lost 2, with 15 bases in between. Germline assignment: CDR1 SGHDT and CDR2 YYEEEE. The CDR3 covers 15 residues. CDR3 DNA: TGTGCCAGCAGCACCGGGCCAGGGGGGCAAGAGACCCAGTACTTC. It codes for CASSTGPGGQETQYF. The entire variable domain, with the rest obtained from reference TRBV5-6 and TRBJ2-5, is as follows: DAGVTQSPTHLIKTRGQQVTLRCSPKSGHDTVSWYQQALGQGPQFIFQYYEEEERQRGNFPDRFSGHQFPNYSSELNVNALLLGDSALYLCASSTGPGGQETQYFGPGTRLLVL.

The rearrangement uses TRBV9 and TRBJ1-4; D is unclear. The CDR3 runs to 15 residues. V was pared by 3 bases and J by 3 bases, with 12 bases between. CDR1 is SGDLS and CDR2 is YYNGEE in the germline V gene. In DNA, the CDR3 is TGTGCCAGCAGCGCTTCAGGCCCTTCTAATGAAAAACTGTTTTTT. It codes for CASSASGPSNEKLFF.

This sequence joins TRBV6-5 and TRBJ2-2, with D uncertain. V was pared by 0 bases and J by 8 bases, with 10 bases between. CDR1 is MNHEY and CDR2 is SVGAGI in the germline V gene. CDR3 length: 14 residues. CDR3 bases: TGTGCCAGCAGTTACTCGTTCGATGCGGGGGAGCTGTTTTTT. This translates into CASSYSFDAGELFF.

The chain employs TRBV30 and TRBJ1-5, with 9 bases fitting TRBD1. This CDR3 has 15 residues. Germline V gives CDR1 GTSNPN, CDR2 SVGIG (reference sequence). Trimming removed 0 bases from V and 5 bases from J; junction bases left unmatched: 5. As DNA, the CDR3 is TGTGCCTGGAGTGTACGTGGGGACAGGGATCAGCCCCAGCATTTT. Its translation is CAWSVRGDRDQPQHF.

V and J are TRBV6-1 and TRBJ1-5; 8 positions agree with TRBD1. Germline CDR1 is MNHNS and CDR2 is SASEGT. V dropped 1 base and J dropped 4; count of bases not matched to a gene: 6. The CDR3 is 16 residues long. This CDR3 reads CASSEGAGGFNQPQHF. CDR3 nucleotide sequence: TGTGCCAGCAGTGAAGGGGCAGGGGGCTTTAATCAGCCCCAGCATTTT.

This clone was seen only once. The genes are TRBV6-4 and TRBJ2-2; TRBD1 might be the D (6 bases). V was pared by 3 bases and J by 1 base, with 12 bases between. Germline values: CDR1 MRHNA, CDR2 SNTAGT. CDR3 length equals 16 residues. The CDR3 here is CASSEHRVENTGELFF. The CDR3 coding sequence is TGTGCCAGCAGTGAGCACAGGGTAGAGAACACCGGGGAGCTGTTTTTT.

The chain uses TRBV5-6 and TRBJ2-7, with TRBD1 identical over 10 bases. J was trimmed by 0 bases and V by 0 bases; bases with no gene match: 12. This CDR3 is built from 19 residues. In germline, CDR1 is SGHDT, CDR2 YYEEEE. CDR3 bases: TGTGCCAGCAGCTTGGTCGGACAGGGGGGGGAAAGTAGCTCCTACGAGCAGTACTTC. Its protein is CASSLVGQGGESSSYEQYF. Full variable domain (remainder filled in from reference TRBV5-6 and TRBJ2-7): DAGVTQSPTHLIKTRGQQVTLRCSPKSGHDTVSWYQQALGQGPQFIFQYYEEEERQRGNFPDRFSGHQFPNYSSELNVNALLLGDSALYLCASSLVGQGGESSSYEQYFGPGTRLTVT.

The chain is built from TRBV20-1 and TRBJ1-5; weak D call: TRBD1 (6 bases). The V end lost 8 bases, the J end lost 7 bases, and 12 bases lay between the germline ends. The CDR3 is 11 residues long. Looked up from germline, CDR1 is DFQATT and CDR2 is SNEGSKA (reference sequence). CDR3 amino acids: CSTGWRQPQHF. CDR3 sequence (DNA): TGCAGTACAGGGTGGCGCCAGCCCCAGCATTTT.

The CDR3 reads CASSEGGKVSYEQYF. In DNA form, the CDR3 reads TGTGCCAGCAGTGAAGGGGGCAAGGTCTCCTACGAGCAGTACTTC. The V and J genes are TRBV25-1 and TRBJ2-7; possibly TRBD1 for D (6 bases). The CDR3 consists of 15 residues. The ends were cut back, 2 bases at V and 0 bases at J, with 11 bases in the middle. From germline, CDR1 is MGHDK and CDR2 SYGVNS.

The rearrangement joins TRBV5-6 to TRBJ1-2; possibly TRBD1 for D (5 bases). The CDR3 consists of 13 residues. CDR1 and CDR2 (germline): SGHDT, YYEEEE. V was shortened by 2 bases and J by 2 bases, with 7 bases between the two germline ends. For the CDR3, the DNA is TGTGCCAGCAGCTTCAGGGTAAACTATGGCTACACCTTC. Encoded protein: CASSFRVNYGYTF.

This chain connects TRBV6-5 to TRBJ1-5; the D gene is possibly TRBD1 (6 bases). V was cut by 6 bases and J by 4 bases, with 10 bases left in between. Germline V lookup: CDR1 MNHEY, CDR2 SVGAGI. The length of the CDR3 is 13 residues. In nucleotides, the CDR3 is TGTGCCAGCAGATACAGGGAGAATCAGCCCCAGCATTTT. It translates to CASRYRENQPQHF.

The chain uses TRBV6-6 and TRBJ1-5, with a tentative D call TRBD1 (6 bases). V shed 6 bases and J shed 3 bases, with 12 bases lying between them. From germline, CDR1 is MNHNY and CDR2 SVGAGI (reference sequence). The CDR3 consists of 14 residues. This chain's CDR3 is CASRPGALNQPQHF. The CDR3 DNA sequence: TGTGCCAGCAGACCAGGGGCGCTCAATCAGCCCCAGCATTTT.

CDR3 in DNA: TGTGCCTGGAGGTCGGCGGGAGGGCCGGAAGAGACCCAGTACTTC. Protein: CAWRSAGGPEETQYF. The chain joins TRBV30 to TRBJ2-5; 9 bases agree with TRBD2. This CDR3 region has 15 residues. CDR1 is GTSNPN and CDR2 is SVGIG in the germline V gene (reference sequence). V trimming: 3 bases; J trimming: 3 bases; junction bases outside the gene matches: 8.

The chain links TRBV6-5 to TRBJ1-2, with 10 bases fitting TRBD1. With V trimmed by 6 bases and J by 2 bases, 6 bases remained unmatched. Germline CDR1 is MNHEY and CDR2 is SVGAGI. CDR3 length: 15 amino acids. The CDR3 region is CASSHPGQGNYGYTF. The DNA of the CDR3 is TGTGCCAGCAGCCACCCGGGACAGGGGAACTATGGCTACACCTTC.

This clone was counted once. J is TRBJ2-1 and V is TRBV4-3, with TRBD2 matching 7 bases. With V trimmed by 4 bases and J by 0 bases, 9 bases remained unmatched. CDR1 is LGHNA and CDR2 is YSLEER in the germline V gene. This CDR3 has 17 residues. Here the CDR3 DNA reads TGCGCCAGCAGCCCTACTTTGGGCGGGAGCTCCTACAATGAGCAGTTCTTC. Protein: CASSPTLGGSSYNEQFF.

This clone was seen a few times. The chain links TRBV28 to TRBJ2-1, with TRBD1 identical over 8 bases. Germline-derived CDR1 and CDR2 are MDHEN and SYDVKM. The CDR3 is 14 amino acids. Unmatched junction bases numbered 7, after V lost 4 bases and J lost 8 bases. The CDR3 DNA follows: TGTGCCAGCAGTTCTCGACAGGGGCCCCATGAGCAGTTCTTC. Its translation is CASSSRQGPHEQFF. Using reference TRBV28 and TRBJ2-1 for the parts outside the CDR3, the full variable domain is DVKVTQSSRYLVKRTGEKVFLECVQDMDHENMFWYRQDPGLGLRLIYFSYDVKMKEKGDIPEGYSVSREKKERFSLILESASTNQTSMYLCASSSRQGPHEQFFGPGTRLTVL.

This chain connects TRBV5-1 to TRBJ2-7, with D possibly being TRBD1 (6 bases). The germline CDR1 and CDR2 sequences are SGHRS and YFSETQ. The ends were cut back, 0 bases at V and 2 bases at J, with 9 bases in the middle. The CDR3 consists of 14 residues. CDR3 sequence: CASSLEGEPYEQYF. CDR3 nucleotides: TGCGCCAGCAGCTTGGAGGGGGAGCCCTACGAGCAGTACTTC.

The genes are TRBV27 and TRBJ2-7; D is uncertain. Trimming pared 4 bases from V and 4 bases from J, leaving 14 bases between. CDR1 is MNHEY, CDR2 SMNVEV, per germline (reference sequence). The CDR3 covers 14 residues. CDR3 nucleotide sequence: TGTGCCAGCAGTTGGGCAGGCGACCGTTACGAGCAGTACTTC. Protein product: CASSWAGDRYEQYF.

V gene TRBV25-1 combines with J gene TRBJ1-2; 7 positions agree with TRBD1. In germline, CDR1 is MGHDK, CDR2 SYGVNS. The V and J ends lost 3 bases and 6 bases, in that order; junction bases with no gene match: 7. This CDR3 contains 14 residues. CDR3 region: CASSESRDRHGYTF. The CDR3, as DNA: TGTGCCAGCAGTGAGTCTCGGGACAGACATGGCTACACCTTC.

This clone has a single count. Written as DNA, the CDR3 is TGTGCCAGCAACCCTCCGGGACAAGCCTACGAGCAGTACTTC. The encoded protein is CASNPPGQAYEQYF. The V gene is TRBV25-1, the J gene TRBJ2-5, with D perhaps matching TRBD1 (6 bases). The DNA matches TRBJ2-7 better at its end, which makes the J call doubtful. Per the germline V gene, CDR1 is MGHDK and CDR2 is SYGVNS. The length of the CDR3 is 14 residues.

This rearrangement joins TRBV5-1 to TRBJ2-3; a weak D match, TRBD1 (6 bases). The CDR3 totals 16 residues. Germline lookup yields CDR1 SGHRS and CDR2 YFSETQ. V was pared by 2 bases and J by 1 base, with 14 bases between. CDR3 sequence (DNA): TGCGCCAGCAGCTTAAAACAGGGTATCGGCACAGATACGCAGTATTTT. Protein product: CASSLKQGIGTDTQYF. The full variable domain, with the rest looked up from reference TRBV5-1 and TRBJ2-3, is KAGVTQTPRYLIKTRGQQVTLSCSPISGHRSVSWYQQTPGQGLQFLFEYFSETQRNKGNFPGRFSGRQFSNSRSEMNVSTLELGDSALYLCASSLKQGIGTDTQYFGPGTRLTVL.

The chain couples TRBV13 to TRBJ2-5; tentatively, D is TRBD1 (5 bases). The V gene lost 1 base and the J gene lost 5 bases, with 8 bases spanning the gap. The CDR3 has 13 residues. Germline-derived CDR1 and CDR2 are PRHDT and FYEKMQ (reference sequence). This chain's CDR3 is CASSLAGMETQYF. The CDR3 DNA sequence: TGTGCCAGCAGCTTAGCAGGGATGGAGACCCAGTACTTC.

The chain's CDR3 is CASSEAPSSQETQYF. CDR3 coding DNA: TGTGCCAGCAGTGAAGCGCCTAGCAGCCAAGAGACCCAGTACTTC. This sequence joins TRBV2 and TRBJ2-5; tentative D call: TRBD2 (5 bases). The CDR3 is made up of 15 amino acids. V was clipped by 0 bases and J by 1 base, with 9 bases between them. In germline, CDR1 is SNHLY, CDR2 FYNNEI.

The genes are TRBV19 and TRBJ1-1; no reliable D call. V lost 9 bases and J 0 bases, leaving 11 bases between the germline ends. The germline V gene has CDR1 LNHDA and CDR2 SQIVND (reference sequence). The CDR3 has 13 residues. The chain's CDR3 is CASQGRVNTEAFF. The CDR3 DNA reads TGTGCCAGCCAAGGTCGGGTGAACACTGAAGCTTTCTTT.